Reported below is one T cell receptor (beta chain). Time point reported: new active TB diagnosis, blood taken before or within 7 days of starting treatment. This record comes from a study of T cells in tuberculosis. The germline V gene has CDR1 LGHNT and CDR2 FRNRAP. V lost 6 bases and J lost 4, with 16 bases in between. The CDR3 sequence is 15 residues long. TCRdb's table, derived via immunoSEQ multiplex PCR, lists solely in-frame clones and lacks some. The table includes some 30,000 clones, 86% detected once. This receptor was identified in an adult with tuberculosis. This rearrangement joins TRBV12-5 to TRBJ1-3; a possible D gene is TRBD1 (6 bases). Specimen: PBMCs, collected at tuberculosis diagnosis. DNA of the CDR3: TGTGCTAGTGGAAAGGTCAGGGGCTCCGGAAACACCATATATTTT. This gives the protein CASGKVRGSGNTIYF.